This paragraph reports one TCR beta chain. Its antigen is unidentified. The data originate from a study of cytotoxic CD8 clonotypes in ibrutinib-treated CLL. About the study: The authors obtained response samples at a median of around 12 months of treatment, range 6 to 36.

Libraries were prepared by immunoSEQ multiplex PCR; TCRdb keeps only in-frame clonotypes and omits some of them. Of approximately 100,000 clones detected, more than 55% appear once; the ten largest clones hold 37%. Study findings and constraints: An increase in clonality occurred at ibrutinib response, followed by a return toward baseline at progression. Public clonotypes were uncommon and contracted or stayed stable on treatment.

The receptor comes from a human donor with chronic lymphocytic leukemia. Sequenced material: PBMCs, taken after 24 months of ibrutinib treatment.

CDR3 coding DNA: TGTGCCAGCAGCGGCCAGAGCGGGGCAGATACGCAGTATTTT. Residues: CASSGQSGADTQYF. This chain connects TRBV6-1 to TRBJ2-3, with 7 bases fitting TRBD2. CDR1 is MNHNS and CDR2 is SASEGT in the germline V gene. This CDR3 has 14 amino acids. The ends lost 6 bases at V and 4 bases at J; junction bases unmatched: 7.